This T cell receptor (beta chain) derives from a study of technical replicates of blood from a handful of donors. Using immunoSEQ multiplex PCR, the repertoire was profiled, and TCRdb retains in-frame clones only, with some absent. This table has 74,000 or so clones, roughly 96% appearing once. Germline CDR1 and CDR2: SGHTA and FQGNSA. With 4 bases removed from V and 4 bases from J, the gap between germline ends came to 13 bases. The CDR3 loop spans 14 amino acids. This receptor was identified in a human donor in good health. The V call is TRBV7-2, the J call TRBJ2-5, with TRBD1 as a possible D gene (6 bases). Sequencing input: T cells isolated from PBMCs. The CDR3 DNA reads as TGTGCCAGCAGCTCGGAACAGGGATCAGAGACCCAGTACTTC. It codes for CASSSEQGSETQYF. Drawing the rest from reference TRBV7-2 and TRBJ2-5, the complete variable domain is GAGVSQSPSNKVTEKGKDVELRCDPISGHTALYWYRQSLGQGLEFLIYFQGNSAPDKSGLPSDRFSAERTGGSVSTLTIQRTQQEDSAVYLCASSSEQGSETQYFGPGTRLLVL.